This TCR beta chain appears in the sequencing data of a study of T cells in Graves' hyperthyroidism and ophthalmopathy. Study-wide points: Among clonotypes expanded in thyroid above 0.001, most were also found in blood. With a median lead of around 5.9 months before onset, the model predicted ophthalmopathy.

The source of the PBMCs was about 10 ml of fresh peripheral blood. A remark on this clonotype: What it binds is unknown.

Amplified regions were TCR beta CDR3 sequences from RNA transcripts. A set of HTBI primers served as the primers for a first-round RT-PCR of the TCR CDR3. TCRdb redid the calling of the multiplex PCR reads with MiXCR, one entry per CDR3 protein. The sample records about 740,000 distinct CDR3 sequences, around 15% being singletons. The sequenced sample was blood. This TCR was sampled from a woman aged 18 to 35 with Graves' hyperthyroidism.

CDR3 loop: CASASSGSRNIQYF. The DNA of the CDR3 is TGTGCCAGCGCGTCTAGCGGGAGTCGAAACATTCAGTACTTC. The rearrangement links TRBV7-2 to TRBJ2-4, with 10 nucleotides matching TRBD2. Trimming removed 8 bases from V and 6 bases from J; junction bases left unmatched: 7. Germline V gives CDR1 SGHTA, CDR2 FQGNSA. This CDR3 spans 14 amino acids.